Below are 27 T cell receptor beta chains sequenced from a single sample in a study of identical twins. TCRdb re-called the 5' RACE reads through MiXCR, storing one row per CDR3 protein. Here the sample spans about 700,000 distinct CDR3 sequences, around 6.1% being singletons. Specimen: naive T cells sorted from blood. Source of these receptors: a man between 18 and 29 years old in good health.

This clonotype was seen many times. The chain couples TRBV12-3 or TRBV12-4 to TRBJ1-5; 7 bases match TRBD1. J was trimmed by 0 bases and V by 6 bases; bases with no gene match: 8. The CDR3 is made up of 16 amino acids. Written as DNA, the CDR3 is TGTGCCAGCAGGAACAGGGGTTCACATAGCAATCAGCCCCAGCATTTT. Its protein product is CASRNRGSHSNQPQHF.

This clonotype was detected many times. The V and J genes are TRBV20-1 and TRBJ1-2; 8 nucleotides agree with TRBD1. J gave up 8 bases and V 0 bases, and 11 bases lay outside the gene matches. Germline V gene data show CDR1 as DFQATT and CDR2 as SNEGSKA (reference sequence). This CDR3 has 15 amino acids. The CDR3 bases are TGCAGTGCTAGAGATCGCAGGACAGGGAACAGGGGCTACACCTTC. Amino acid sequence: CSARDRRTGNRGYTF.

This clonotype has ten or more counts. The chain employs TRBV4-1 and TRBJ2-1; D ambiguous. Germline lookup yields CDR1 MGHRA and CDR2 YSYEKL. V lost 3 bases, J lost 7 bases, and 10 bases lay in between. The CDR3 sequence is 13 residues long. The CDR3 bases are TGCGCCAGCAGCCAGCTTACTGTTAATGAGCAGTTCTTC. This translates into CASSQLTVNEQFF.

This clonotype was counted ten times or more. The chain recombines TRBV5-1 with TRBJ2-1; 7 positions match TRBD1. Unmatched junction bases numbered 15, after V lost 5 bases and J lost 7 bases. The CDR3 loop spans 16 amino acids. Germline loops: CDR1 SGHRS, CDR2 YFSETQ. The CDR3 DNA reads TGCGCCAGCAGGGTAGGGGGCCGGCGATCGGATAATGAGCAGTTCTTC. Its protein product is CASRVGGRRSDNEQFF.

This sequence joins TRBV27 and TRBJ2-1; 7 bases agree with TRBD2. The last part of the DNA fits TRBJ2-7 better; the J call may be wrong. The CDR3 is made up of 15 amino acids. Germline V gene sequence: CDR1 MNHEY, CDR2 SMNVEV (reference sequence). The CDR3 loop reads CASSSTRDYNNEQYF. The CDR3 DNA follows: TGTGCCAGCAGTTCCACCAGGGACTACAACAATGAGCAGTACTTC.

This clonotype was counted only a few times. The genes are TRBV28 and TRBJ2-1, with TRBD2 matching over 12 bases. This CDR3 is 15 amino acids long. Germline V gives CDR1 MDHEN, CDR2 SYDVKM. Trimming removed 5 bases from V and 6 bases from J; junction bases left unmatched: 5. This chain's CDR3 is CASSRLAGVINEQFF. As DNA, the CDR3 is TGTGCCAGCAGTCGACTAGCGGGAGTTATCAATGAGCAGTTCTTC. Variable domain in full (rest from reference TRBV28 and TRBJ2-1): DVKVTQSSRYLVKRTGEKVFLECVQDMDHENMFWYRQDPGLGLRLIYFSYDVKMKEKGDIPEGYSVSREKKERFSLILESASTNQTSMYLCASSRLAGVINEQFFGPGTRLTVL.

Many counts were recorded for this clonotype. The chain couples TRBV10-3 to TRBJ1-5; D call uncertain. Germline lookup yields CDR1 ENHRY and CDR2 SYGVKD. V lost 5 bases, J lost 0 bases, and 5 bases lay in between. The CDR3 contains 13 residues. The CDR3 nucleotides read TGTGCCATCAGTTCATATAGCAATCAGCCCCAGCATTTT. This encodes CAISSYSNQPQHF.

For the CDR3, the DNA is TGTGCCAGCATCACAGAAGGGGACAGCAAGGATGGCTACACCTTC. It codes for CASITEGDSKDGYTF. The rearrangement uses TRBV11-2 and TRBJ1-2; 7 nucleotides match TRBD1. Per the germline V gene, CDR1 is SGHAT and CDR2 is FQNNGV. This CDR3 region has 15 residues. V was clipped by 7 bases and J by 6 bases; unmatched bases: 14.

The V gene is TRBV7-6, the J gene TRBJ2-5, with 10 bases fitting TRBD2. V shed 2 bases and J 5 bases; nucleotides not matched to a gene: 8. The CDR3 has 16 amino acids. CDR1 is SGHVS, CDR2 FNYEAQ, per germline. The CDR3 loop is CASSLQREGPGETQYF. CDR3 bases: TGTGCCAGCAGCTTACAGCGGGAGGGCCCGGGGGAGACCCAGTACTTC. Based on the CDR3 plus reference TRBV7-6 and TRBJ2-5, the full variable domain is GAGVSQSPRYKVTKRGQDVALRCDPISGHVSLYWYRQALGQGPEFLTYFNYEAQQDKSGLPNDRFSAERPEGSISTLTIQRTEQRDSAMYRCASSLQREGPGETQYFGPGTRLLVL.

This clonotype came up many times. The gene calls are TRBV19 and TRBJ1-1; TRBD1 agrees at 7 bases. V was pared by 3 bases and J by 7 bases, with 14 bases of the junction left unmatched. This CDR3 spans 16 amino acids. Looked up from germline, CDR1 is LNHDA and CDR2 is SQIVND (reference sequence). CDR3 amino acids: CASSMVGSGQSREAFF. The CDR3 DNA is TGTGCCAGTAGTATGGTGGGGTCGGGACAGAGCCGTGAAGCTTTCTTT.

The J gene is TRBJ2-2, the V gene TRBV5-1; 11 bases line up with TRBD2. V shed 6 bases, J shed 0 bases, and the junction held 4 bases outside the gene matches. The CDR3 is 16 residues long. CDR1 is SGHRS, CDR2 YFSETQ, per germline. CDR3 bases: TGCGCCAGCACCCGGACTAGCGGGTCGAACACCGGGGAGCTGTTTTTT. This sequence encodes CASTRTSGSNTGELFF.

This clonotype appeared many times. The chain is built from TRBV28 and TRBJ2-1; D gene uncertain. The CDR3 totals 15 residues. The V end was cut by 3 bases, the J end by 0 bases, with 9 bases between. Germline CDR1 and CDR2: MDHEN and SYDVKM. CDR3 coding DNA: TGTGCCAGCAGTTTTTGGGATAGCTCCTACAATGAGCAGTTCTTC. Translating gives CASSFWDSSYNEQFF. The full variable domain, its missing parts supplied by reference TRBV28 and TRBJ2-1, is DVKVTQSSRYLVKRTGEKVFLECVQDMDHENMFWYRQDPGLGLRLIYFSYDVKMKEKGDIPEGYSVSREKKERFSLILESASTNQTSMYLCASSFWDSSYNEQFFGPGTRLTVL.

This clonotype has just a few counts. The chain is built from TRBV3-1 and TRBJ2-1; perhaps TRBD2 as D (5 bases). Per germline, CDR1 LGHDT and CDR2 YNNKEL (reference sequence). Trimming removed 3 bases from V and 15 bases from J, with 21 bases in between. CDR3 length: 14 residues. CDR3: CASSQGPADSRRFF. In DNA, the CDR3 is TGTGCCAGCAGCCAGGGCCCCGCGGACTCCCGGCGGTTCTTC.

This clonotype showed up many times. The chain employs TRBV12-3 or TRBV12-4 and TRBJ2-5; D tentatively fits TRBD1 or TRBD2 (5 bases each). This CDR3 contains 16 residues. V was clipped by 6 bases and J by 5 bases, with 22 bases between them. The CDR3 bases are TGTGCCAGCAGCCCCCCAAGGACAAGGGGCGGGGAGACCCAGTACTTC. Translation: CASSPPRTRGGETQYF.

This clonotype was counted ten times or more. This sequence joins TRBV30 and TRBJ2-2, with 7 bases that match TRBD1. V was pared by 3 bases and J by 2 bases, with 3 bases of the junction left unmatched. The germline V gene encodes CDR1 GTSNPN and CDR2 SVGIG (reference sequence). The CDR3 runs to 14 residues. Here the CDR3 reads CAWRGGQNTGELFF. Here the CDR3 DNA reads TGTGCCTGGAGAGGGGGCCAAAACACCGGGGAGCTGTTTTTT.

Many counts were recorded for this clonotype. This rearrangement joins TRBV29-1 to TRBJ2-4; D is perhaps TRBD1 or TRBD2 (5 bases each). The CDR3 covers 14 residues. Germline lookup yields CDR1 SQVTM and CDR2 ANQGSEA. The germline V and J ends were trimmed by 6 bases and 0 bases, with 12 bases remaining between them. In DNA, the CDR3 is TGCAGCGTGTCGGGGCGGGTAGCCAAAAACATTCAGTACTTC. This sequence encodes CSVSGRVAKNIQYF.

This clonotype came up many times. The chain links TRBV5-5 to TRBJ2-3, with 9 positions matching TRBD1. V shed 3 bases and J 1 base; nucleotides not matched to a gene: 9. CDR1 is SGHKS and CDR2 is YYEKEE in the germline V gene (reference sequence). The CDR3 contains 17 residues. The CDR3 loop reads CASSSGTGFRGTDTQYF. DNA of the CDR3: TGTGCCAGCAGCTCCGGGACAGGGTTTAGGGGCACAGATACGCAGTATTTT.

At least ten counts were recorded for this clonotype. The chain joins TRBV7-3 to TRBJ2-1, with D uncertain. V was clipped by 6 bases and J by 6 bases, with 12 bases between them. CDR3 length: 13 residues. Germline CDR1 is SGHTA and CDR2 is FQGTGA. The CDR3 DNA is TGTGCCAGCAGTTCAGACGGTCCCAATGAGCAGTTCTTC. Translated, it gives CASSSDGPNEQFF.

This clonotype was seen a few times. The chain combines TRBV20-1 with TRBJ2-6; the D call may be TRBD1 or TRBD2 (6 bases each). This CDR3 is 16 amino acids long. V lost 5 bases to trimming and J lost 2 bases, with 16 bases between them. Germline V CDR1 and CDR2: DFQATT, SNEGSKA (reference sequence). In DNA, the CDR3 is TGCAGTGCTGATGATGAAAGGGGGGCTGGGGCCAACGTCCTGACTTTC. Amino acid sequence: CSADDERGAGANVLTF.

The chain employs TRBV24-1 and TRBJ1-1, with D tentatively TRBD1 (6 bases). Trimming left V 4 bases short and J 4 bases short, with 12 bases between. The CDR3 totals 14 residues. Germline loops: CDR1 KGHDR, CDR2 SFDVKD. CDR3 nucleotides: TGTGCCACCAGTGAGACCGGGGGGGCCACTGAAGCTTTCTTT. This encodes CATSETGGATEAFF.

This clonotype has a count of ten or more. J is TRBJ2-3 and V is TRBV27; D is perhaps TRBD1 or TRBD2 (6 bases each). Germline CDR1 and CDR2: MNHEY and SMNVEV (reference sequence). This CDR3 spans 16 amino acids. Trimming took 5 bases from V and 2 from J, leaving 17 bases between them. The CDR3 is CASSPRDTLPTDTQYF. CDR3 coding DNA: TGTGCCAGCAGTCCGCGGGACACCTTACCCACAGATACGCAGTATTTT.

This sequence joins TRBV29-1 and TRBJ1-1; D unclear. This CDR3 spans 13 amino acids. CDR1 and CDR2 (germline): SQVTM, ANQGSEA. V dropped 1 base and J dropped 4 bases, with 10 bases sitting between them. The DNA of the CDR3 is TGCAGCGTTGAAGGTGTAGTAGGCACTGAAGCTTTCTTT. It specifies CSVEGVVGTEAFF.

This clonotype was seen a handful of times. The chain employs TRBV11-2 and TRBJ2-1; 7 bases match TRBD2. The V and J ends lost 1 base and 12 bases, in that order; junction bases with no gene match: 9. The CDR3 sequence is 14 residues long. The germline gives CDR1 SGHAT, CDR2 FQNNGV. The CDR3 protein is CASSLVGGSVVQFF. CDR3 DNA: TGTGCCAGCAGCTTAGTCGGGGGGTCCGTGGTGCAGTTCTTC.

The chain joins TRBV29-1 to TRBJ2-3; 7 bases match TRBD2. This CDR3 region has 14 residues. The germline CDR1 and CDR2 sequences are SQVTM and ANQGSEA. The V gene end was trimmed by 4 bases and the J gene end by 2 bases; junction bases not matched to a gene: 6. CDR3 nucleotide sequence: TGCAGCGTTGGACTAGCTGGTTTCACAGATACGCAGTATTTT. Protein: CSVGLAGFTDTQYF.

At least ten counts were recorded for this clonotype. V usage is TRBV25-1 and J usage is TRBJ1-2; D uncertain. Germline CDR1 and CDR2: MGHDK and SYGVNS. Trimming took off 8 bases at V and 4 bases at J, with 5 bases between the two ends. This CDR3 spans 10 amino acids. The CDR3 spells CASFLYGYTF. In DNA form, the CDR3 reads TGTGCCAGCTTCCTCTATGGCTACACCTTC.

The chain uses TRBV24-1 and TRBJ2-1, with TRBD2 matching over 14 bases. Germline trimming cut 8 bases from V and 12 bases from J; bases unmatched to any gene: 8. CDR3 size: 14 residues. In germline, CDR1 is KGHDR, CDR2 SFDVKD. CDR3 coding DNA: TGTGCCACCACCGGGACTAGCGGGAGTGGGGCGCAGTTCTTC. It encodes CATTGTSGSGAQFF.

The table lists this clonotype with many counts. The V gene is TRBV20-1, the J gene TRBJ2-3; 9 bases align to TRBD1. Germline V gives CDR1 DFQATT, CDR2 SNEGSKA (reference sequence). V lost 6 bases, J lost 5 bases, and 6 bases stayed unmatched. The CDR3 runs 13 residues. CDR3 sequence reads: CSATGGEGDTQYF. The CDR3 region has the DNA TGCAGTGCCACAGGGGGCGAAGGAGATACGCAGTATTTT.